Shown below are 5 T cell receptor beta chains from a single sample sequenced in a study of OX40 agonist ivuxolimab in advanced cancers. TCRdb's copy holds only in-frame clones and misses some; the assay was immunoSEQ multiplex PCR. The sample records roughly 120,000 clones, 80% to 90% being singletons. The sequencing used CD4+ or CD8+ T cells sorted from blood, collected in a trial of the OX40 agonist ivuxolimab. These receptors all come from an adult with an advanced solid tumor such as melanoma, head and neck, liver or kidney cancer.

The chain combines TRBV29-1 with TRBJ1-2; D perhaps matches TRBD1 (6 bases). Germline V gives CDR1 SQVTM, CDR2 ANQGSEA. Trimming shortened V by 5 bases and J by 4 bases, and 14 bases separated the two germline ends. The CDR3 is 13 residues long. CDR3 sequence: CSVPKGGGYGYTF. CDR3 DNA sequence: TGCAGCGTTCCCAAAGGGGGGGGCTATGGCTACACCTTC.

The CDR3 sequence is CASGTTTSGGKTDTQYF. Written as DNA, the CDR3 is TGTGCCAGCGGAACCACGACTAGCGGGGGAAAGACAGATACGCAGTATTTT. The rearrangement joins TRBV28 to TRBJ2-3; TRBD2 agrees at 12 bases. This CDR3 is built from 17 residues. J was trimmed by 3 bases and V by 8 bases; bases with no gene match: 12. Germline assignment: CDR1 MDHEN and CDR2 SYDVKM.

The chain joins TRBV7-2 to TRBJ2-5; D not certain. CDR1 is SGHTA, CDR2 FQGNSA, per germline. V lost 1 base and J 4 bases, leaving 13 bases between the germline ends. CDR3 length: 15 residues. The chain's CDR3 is CASSLVMRSRETQYF. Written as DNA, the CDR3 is TGTGCCAGCAGCTTAGTAATGCGGTCGAGAGAGACCCAGTACTTC. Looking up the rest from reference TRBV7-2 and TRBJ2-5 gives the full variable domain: GAGVSQSPSNKVTEKGKDVELRCDPISGHTALYWYRQSLGQGLEFLIYFQGNSAPDKSGLPSDRFSAERTGGSVSTLTIQRTQQEDSAVYLCASSLVMRSRETQYFGPGTRLLVL.

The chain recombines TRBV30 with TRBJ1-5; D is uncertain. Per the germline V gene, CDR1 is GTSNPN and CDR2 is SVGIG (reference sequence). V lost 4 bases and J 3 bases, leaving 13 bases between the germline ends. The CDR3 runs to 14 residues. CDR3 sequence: CAWNAGPSNQPQHF. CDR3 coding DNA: TGTGCCTGGAATGCCGGGCCCTCCAATCAGCCCCAGCATTTT.

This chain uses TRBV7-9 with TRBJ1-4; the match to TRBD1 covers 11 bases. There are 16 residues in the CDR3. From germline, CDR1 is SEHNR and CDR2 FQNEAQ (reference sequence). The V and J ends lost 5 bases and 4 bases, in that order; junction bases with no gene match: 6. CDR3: CASSPDRGLINEKLFF. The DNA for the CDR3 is TGTGCCAGCAGCCCGGACAGGGGGCTGATTAATGAAAAACTGTTTTTT.